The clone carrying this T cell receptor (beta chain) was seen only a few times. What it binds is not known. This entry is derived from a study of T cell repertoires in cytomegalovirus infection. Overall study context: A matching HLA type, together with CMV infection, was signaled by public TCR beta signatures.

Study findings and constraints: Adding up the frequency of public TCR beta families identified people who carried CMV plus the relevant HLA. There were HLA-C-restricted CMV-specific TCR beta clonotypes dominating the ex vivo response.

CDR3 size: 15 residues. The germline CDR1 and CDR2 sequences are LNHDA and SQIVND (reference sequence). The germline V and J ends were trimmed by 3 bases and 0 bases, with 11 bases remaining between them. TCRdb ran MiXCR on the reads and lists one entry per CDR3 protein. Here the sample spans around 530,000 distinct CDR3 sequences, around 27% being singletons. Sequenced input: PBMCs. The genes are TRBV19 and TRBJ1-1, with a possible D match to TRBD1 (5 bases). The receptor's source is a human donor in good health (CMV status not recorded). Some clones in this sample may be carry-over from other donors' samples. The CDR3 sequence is CASSMTGTMNTEAFF. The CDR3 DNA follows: TGTGCCAGTAGTATGACGGGGACTATGAACACTGAAGCTTTCTTT.